The 23 T cell receptor beta chains reported below all come from one sample, sequenced in a study of blood T cells in healthy people across ages. A second PCR, run for about 6 to 12 cycles, used a sample-barcoded 5' primer plus a J-beta primer mix. TCRdb ran MiXCR on the 5' RACE reads and lists one entry per CDR3 protein. The sample consists of roughly 2 million distinct CDR3 sequences, 49% of them appearing once. Source material: blood. The receptor set was obtained from a woman aged 40 to 50 in good health.

This clonotype was seen a handful of times. This sequence joins TRBV6-6 and TRBJ2-7; D gene unclear. In germline, CDR1 is MNHNY, CDR2 SVGAGI (reference sequence). V was pared by 0 bases and J by 2 bases, with 11 bases between. The length of the CDR3 is 15 residues. CDR3 sequence: CASSYSKGLPYEQYF. DNA for the CDR3: TGTGCCAGCAGTTACTCGAAAGGATTGCCCTACGAGCAGTACTTC.

The CDR3 is CASSGGTGTYEQYF. The CDR3 DNA sequence: TGTGCCAGCAGTGGCGGGACAGGGACCTACGAGCAGTACTTC. The chain recombines TRBV11-1 with TRBJ2-7, with TRBD1 matching 9 bases. V lost 6 bases to trimming and J lost 2 bases; unmatched junction nucleotides: 5. CDR1 is SGHAT and CDR2 is FQDESV in the germline V gene (reference sequence). The CDR3 totals 14 residues.

The gene calls are TRBV6-6 and TRBJ2-3; D is unresolved. Trimming took 6 bases from V and 3 from J, leaving 19 bases between them. CDR1 MNHNY and CDR2 SVGAGI come from the germline V gene (reference sequence). This CDR3 region has 16 residues. This chain's CDR3 is CASSPLLVPITDTQYF. The CDR3, as DNA: TGTGCCAGCAGCCCCCTTCTAGTCCCCATTACAGATACGCAGTATTTT.

This clonotype has only a few counts. The V and J genes are TRBV9 and TRBJ2-3, with 8 bases lining up with TRBD1. This CDR3 region has 16 residues. CDR1 is SGDLS, CDR2 YYNGEE, per germline. V trimming: 4 bases; J trimming: 3 bases; junction bases outside the gene matches: 10. This CDR3 reads CASSSQGAGWTDTQYF. CDR3 nucleotides: TGTGCCAGCAGCTCCCAGGGGGCGGGTTGGACAGATACGCAGTATTTT.

The chain links TRBV28 to TRBJ2-3; D is uncertain. V was pared by 7 bases and J by 0 bases, with 20 bases between. The CDR3 consists of 17 residues. Germline V CDR1 and CDR2: MDHEN, SYDVKM. CDR3 loop: CASTPIGLAESTDTQYF. The CDR3 coding sequence is TGTGCCAGCACTCCCATCGGTCTCGCGGAGAGCACAGATACGCAGTATTTT.

The rearrangement links TRBV7-6 to TRBJ2-7, with D perhaps given as TRBD1 or TRBD2 (5 bases each). CDR1 is SGHVS, CDR2 FNYEAQ, per germline. The CDR3 runs 17 residues. Trimming stripped 5 bases from V and 5 bases from J, with 25 bases between. CDR3 loop: CASSQGDRVGRPHEQYF. In DNA form, the CDR3 reads TGTGCCAGCAGCCAAGGGGACCGGGTGGGCAGGCCGCACGAGCAGTACTTC.

The chain links TRBV18 to TRBJ2-5; 8 bases are a match to TRBD2. The J call may be in error: the DNA end matches TRBJ2-7 better. The CDR3 consists of 13 residues. Germline V gene sequence: CDR1 KGHSH, CDR2 LQKENI. DNA for the CDR3: TGTGCCAGCTCAGCGGGGGGTAACTACGAGCAGTACTTC. The encoded protein is CASSAGGNYEQYF.

The rearrangement joins TRBV7-2 to TRBJ2-3; 12 bases fit TRBD2. V dropped 4 bases and J dropped 2; count of bases not matched to a gene: 4. CDR3 length: 16 amino acids. Germline V gene data show CDR1 as SGHTA and CDR2 as FQGNSA. The CDR3 DNA sequence: TGTGCCAGCAGCTGGACTAGCGGGGTCCCCACAGATACGCAGTATTTT. Translated, it gives CASSWTSGVPTDTQYF. The whole variable domain, filled in from reference TRBV7-2 and TRBJ2-3, reads GAGVSQSPSNKVTEKGKDVELRCDPISGHTALYWYRQSLGQGLEFLIYFQGNSAPDKSGLPSDRFSAERTGGSVSTLTIQRTQQEDSAVYLCASSWTSGVPTDTQYFGPGTRLTVL.

This clonotype showed up just once. The V call is TRBV14, the J call TRBJ2-1; 10 bases are a match to TRBD2. V was clipped by 4 bases and J by 7 bases; unmatched bases: 10. Germline CDR1 SGHDN, CDR2 FVKESK. CDR3 size: 16 residues. The CDR3 here is CASSPLAGGRINEQFF. For the CDR3, the DNA is TGTGCCAGCAGCCCTTTAGCGGGGGGAAGAATAAATGAGCAGTTCTTC.

This chain joins TRBV7-2 and TRBJ2-3, with D uncertain. The CDR3 length is 14 residues. V was shortened by 5 bases and J by 4 bases, with 13 bases between the two germline ends. CDR1 is SGHTA, CDR2 FQGNSA, per germline. CDR3 sequence: CASSPQQSADTQYF. The DNA for the CDR3 is TGTGCCAGCAGCCCCCAGCAGTCCGCAGATACGCAGTATTTT.

The genes are TRBV6-5 and TRBJ2-5, with 10 bases that match TRBD1. The CDR3 is 13 amino acids. J was trimmed by 11 bases and V by 5 bases; bases with no gene match: 8. Germline V gene data show CDR1 as MNHEY and CDR2 as SVGAGI. The CDR3, as DNA: TGTGCCAGCAGTGCGACAGGGGGCATGGAGCAGTACTTC. Protein sequence: CASSATGGMEQYF.

The rearrangement joins TRBV6-1 to TRBJ2-7; 12 nucleotides match TRBD2. From germline, CDR1 is MNHNS and CDR2 SASEGT. The CDR3 runs 15 residues. J lost 3 bases, V lost 8 bases, and 8 bases had no gene match. This chain's CDR3 is CASAEGLAGLYEQYF. The CDR3, as DNA: TGTGCCAGCGCAGAAGGACTAGCGGGGCTCTACGAGCAGTACTTC.

This clonotype was counted only a few times. The chain couples TRBV14 to TRBJ2-1, with D possibly TRBD1 on 5 matching bases. This CDR3 spans 13 amino acids. Germline V gene data show CDR1 as SGHDN and CDR2 as FVKESK. The V and J ends lost 1 base and 9 bases respectively, with 10 bases between them. The CDR3 coding sequence is TGTGCCAGCAGCCAAGGAGGCAGGGTTGAGCAGTTCTTC. Its translation is CASSQGGRVEQFF.

The chain is built from TRBV21-1 and TRBJ1-2; the D segment call TRBD1 is taken from the table without a DNA check. TRBV21-1 is recorded as a pseudogene. The CDR3 totals 21 residues. The DNA for the CDR3 is TGTGCCAGCAGCAAAGTTGGAGGGGGAAAAGGACAGGGGGCTCCTGTCTATGGCTACACCTTC. This encodes CASSKVGGGKGQGAPVYGYTF.

The gene calls are TRBV19 and TRBJ2-1; perhaps TRBD1 as D (6 bases). From germline, CDR1 is LNHDA and CDR2 SQIVND (reference sequence). Trimming removed 7 bases at V and 6 bases at J, with 13 bases between. The CDR3 loop spans 13 amino acids. DNA for the CDR3: TGTGCCAGTAAGTACAGGGATGGCAATGAGCAGTTCTTC. Amino acid sequence: CASKYRDGNEQFF.

The chain combines TRBV6-4 with TRBJ2-3, with 12 bases identical to TRBD2. Unmatched junction bases numbered 9, after V lost 3 bases and J lost 2 bases. Per the germline V gene, CDR1 is MRHNA and CDR2 is SNTAGT. The CDR3 extends over 18 amino acids. The CDR3 region is CASSERLAGGLATDTQYF. The CDR3 bases are TGTGCCAGCAGTGAGCGGCTAGCGGGGGGGCTAGCCACAGATACGCAGTATTTT.

This clonotype was seen ten or more times. V and J are TRBV7-2 and TRBJ2-4; D unclear. V lost 5 bases and J lost 8, with 13 bases in between. The CDR3 is made up of 13 amino acids. Germline CDR1 reads SGHTA; CDR2 reads FQGNSA. CDR3 protein: CASSLSTSDIQYF. DNA of the CDR3: TGTGCCAGCAGCCTTAGTACCTCAGACATTCAGTACTTC.

This clonotype appeared once. One end of the junction varies from germline; a read error may be responsible. The chain joins TRBV7-2 to TRBJ2-4; 13 nucleotides line up with TRBD2. CDR1 and CDR2 (germline): SGHTA, FQGNSA. The CDR3 is made up of 20 amino acids. This CDR3 is CAGSLSPGLAGNLAKNIQYF. CDR3 in DNA: TGTGCCGGCAGCTTATCCCCGGGACTAGCGGGAAACCTAGCCAAAAACATTCAGTACTTC.

The rearrangement links TRBV7-2 to TRBJ1-2, with 7 bases that match TRBD1. This CDR3 has 15 amino acids. The trim removed 5 bases at V and 4 bases at J, leaving 10 bases unmatched. Per the germline V gene, CDR1 is SGHTA and CDR2 is FQGNSA. The CDR3 DNA follows: TGTGCCAGCAGCGCGACGCCGGGACAGAGCTATGGCTACACCTTC. Residues: CASSATPGQSYGYTF.

CDR3 nucleotide sequence: TGTGCCAGCAGCTTAGATGGGACAGGTGGGGGCCTCGAGCAGTACTTC. Its protein product is CASSLDGTGGGLEQYF. The rearrangement links TRBV7-2 to TRBJ2-7; 8 positions agree with TRBD1. Germline CDR1 and CDR2: SGHTA and FQGNSA. The CDR3 is made up of 16 amino acids. Trimming took 1 base from V and 6 from J; bases not matched to a gene: 11. Full variable domain (rest looked up from reference TRBV7-2 and TRBJ2-7): GAGVSQSPSNKVTEKGKDVELRCDPISGHTALYWYRQSLGQGLEFLIYFQGNSAPDKSGLPSDRFSAERTGGSVSTLTIQRTQQEDSAVYLCASSLDGTGGGLEQYFGPGTRLTVT.

The chain is built from TRBV20-1 and TRBJ1-1; 9 nucleotides agree with TRBD1. This CDR3 comprises 12 residues. After removal of 2 bases from V and 11 bases from J, the junction contained 6 bases not matched to a gene. Germline V lookup: CDR1 DFQATT, CDR2 SNEGSKA (reference sequence). CDR3 in amino acids: CSARRQGVGAFF. The CDR3 coding sequence is TGCAGTGCTAGAAGACAGGGGGTCGGGGCTTTCTTT.

J is TRBJ2-5 and V is TRBV9; 9 bases map to TRBD1. Germline V gives CDR1 SGDLS, CDR2 YYNGEE. Trimming cost V 4 bases and J 3 bases; bases outside gene matches: 7. There are 15 residues in the CDR3. CDR3 in DNA: TGTGCCAGCAGCTCAGGGACAGGGAGGGAAGAGACCCAGTACTTC. Translating gives CASSSGTGREETQYF.

V and J are TRBV2 and TRBJ2-4; 7 nucleotides agree with TRBD1. This CDR3 is built from 14 residues. Trimming at V came to 6 bases and at J to 5 bases, leaving 7 bases not matched to a gene. Germline CDR1 reads SNHLY; CDR2 reads FYNNEI. The CDR3 nucleotides read TGTGCCAGCAGCCGAGGGGGCCTCCAAAACATTCAGTACTTC. It codes for CASSRGGLQNIQYF.